These T cell receptor delta chains were read from a single sample in a study of Vδ1+ human thymocytes. TCRdb re-identified clones in the multiplex PCR reads via CATT. The sample lists some 55,000 delta-chain clones, more than 15% occurring once. Specimen: Vdelta1+ gamma-delta thymocytes from the thymus. These TCRs come from a boy under two years old who had congenital heart surgery. CDR3s include the opening cysteine and the closing phenylalanine or tryptophan. Fields, in order: V gene, CDR3 protein.

V gene: TRDV1
CDR3 protein: CALGVPWSSSHWGIWDTDKLIF

V gene: TRAV29/DV5
CDR3 protein: CAATKFLLKRNWGILPAKLIF

V gene: TRDV1
CDR3 protein: CALGDRPPSLGPRRLIF

V gene: TRDV1
CDR3 protein: CALGELRPYPLGDTGTDKLIF

V gene: TRDV1
CDR3 protein: CALGELVPNTTILGRPQWYTDKLIF

V gene: TRAV29/DV5
CDR3 protein: CAARLDSYAHLTGGSRTDKLIF

V gene: TRDV1
CDR3 protein: CALGIPLRTGGWTDKLIF

V gene: TRDV1
CDR3 protein: CALGEITGAMYWGIPYTDKLIF

V gene: TRDV1
CDR3 protein: CALGERSYEFIWGIRTYTDKLIF

V gene: TRDV1
CDR3 protein: CALGDQSGLRDWGIPYTDKLIF

V gene: TRDV1
CDR3 protein: CALMQGDSYWGIRLYTDKLIF

V gene: TRDV1
CDR3 protein: CALGESSHSFTGDTRTDKLIF

V gene: TRDV1
CDR3 protein: CALGEPRLGDTSTYTDKLIF

V gene: TRDV1
CDR3 protein: CALGELSDPGVLGGTNKLIF

V gene: TRDV1
CDR3 protein: CALGEGLSKGDKWNKLIF

V gene: TRDV1
CDR3 protein: CALALRARIRWTDKLIF

V gene: TRDV1
CDR3 protein: CALGEQLPTGGYIADKHIF

V gene: TRDV1
CDR3 protein: CALGKGRWQYTDKLIF

V gene: TRDV1
CDR3 protein: CALGELEILGWGIDAKLIF

V gene: TRDV1
CDR3 protein: CALGETPVKTDKLIF

V gene: TRDV1
CDR3 protein: CALGEGTQNSYTDKLIF

V gene: TRDV1
CDR3 protein: CALGEHLWGTSTDKLIF

V gene: TRDV1
CDR3 protein: CALGELPTSTGGYYMLGILTAQLFF

V gene: TRDV1
CDR3 protein: CALGEPRFLGDTDKLIF

V gene: TRDV1
CDR3 protein: CALGRPSYTDKLIF

V gene: TRDV1
CDR3 protein: CALGKTSYASGEYPKLIF

V gene: TRDV1
CDR3 protein: CALGELPSYHRYWGPYTDKLIF

V gene: TRDV1
CDR3 protein: CALGLHWGIRVRYTDKLIF

V gene: TRDV1
CDR3 protein: CALGELGPPCTGGYAGADKLIF

V gene: TRDV1
CDR3 protein: CALGGRPTNKMTGGSYTDKLIF

V gene: TRDV1
CDR3 protein: CALGEWGTLDTDKLIF

V gene: TRDV1
CDR3 protein: CALGPWGILADKLIF

V gene: TRDV1
CDR3 protein: CALGFVLPTYGKGKLIF

V gene: TRDV1
CDR3 protein: CALGERLPLVLGGWLIF

V gene: TRDV1
CDR3 protein: CALGDLPKYWGYDKLIF

V gene: TRDV1
CDR3 protein: CALGTGLPTLAADDKLIF

V gene: TRDV2
CDR3 protein: CACDTGSYWGSPYTDKLIF

V gene: TRDV2
CDR3 protein: CACEGFKLIF

V gene: TRDV1
CDR3 protein: CALGERLIPYPGDKLIF

V gene: TRDV1
CDR3 protein: CAFGERPGDTRCDKLIF

V gene: TRDV1
CDR3 protein: CALGELTSLGRGTDKLIF

V gene: TRDV2
CDR3 protein: CACDTVQDPYTDKLIF

V gene: TRDV1
CDR3 protein: CALGELYLRHLRTDKLIF

V gene: TRDV1
CDR3 protein: CALGEQSLPTIIRYWGIPGTDKLIF

V gene: TRDV1
CDR3 protein: CALGGPPYWGILPDKLIF

V gene: TRDV1
CDR3 protein: CALGELTTGGYCTDKLIF

V gene: TRDV1
CDR3 protein: CALPHGDTGTASTDKLIF

V gene: TRDV1
CDR3 protein: CALGELLPIYGGYALGTDKLIF

V gene: TRDV1
CDR3 protein: CALGDTSAFLHYSRTDKLIF

V gene: TRDV2
CDR3 protein: CACDTPLGDTSTDKLIF

V gene: TRDV1
CDR3 protein: CALGGPNPDPGGTDKLIF

V gene: TRDV1
CDR3 protein: CALGEPTLIRSLGSLTAQLFF

V gene: TRDV2
CDR3 protein: CACDTERSNNTDKLIF

V gene: TRDV1
CDR3 protein: CALGELWGVGTDKLIF

V gene: TRDV1
CDR3 protein: CALGGCLSYTGGSWRADKLIF